This T cell receptor beta chain is drawn from a study of T-cell reconstitution after alpha-beta-depleted transplantation in children. Study-wide points: Some patients' high day-60 TCRbeta diversity was attributed to recipient cells surviving conditioning. The main origin of T-cell counts and diversity one year after transplant was newly produced T cells. Approximately two months post-transplant, alpha-beta T cells reportedly originated from several hundred expanded graft clones.

Researchers prepared the TCRbeta library using unique molecular identifiers, the study reports. TCRdb reprocessed the PCR reads via MiXCR and lists one record per CDR3 protein. The sample lists approximately 430,000 distinct CDR3 sequences; roughly 15% were seen once. There are many counts of this clonotype. The antigen remains undetermined. The source of this sequence is a boy in the first two years of life who had a stem cell transplant for Wiskott-Aldrich syndrome, so the T cells may come from the graft donor. The specimen was PBMCs, mostly from graft donor cells, collected 360 days after TCRalphabeta/CD19-depleted stem cell transplant.

As DNA, the CDR3 is TGCAGTGCTAGCAGGGTAATAGGGTATAATTCACCCCTCCACTTT. Protein sequence: CSASRVIGYNSPLHF. The chain recombines TRBV20-1 with TRBJ1-6, with D possibly matching TRBD1 (5 bases). Trimming took 3 bases from V and 4 from J, leaving 13 bases between them. CDR1 is DFQATT, CDR2 SNEGSKA, per germline (reference sequence). The CDR3 spans 15 residues.